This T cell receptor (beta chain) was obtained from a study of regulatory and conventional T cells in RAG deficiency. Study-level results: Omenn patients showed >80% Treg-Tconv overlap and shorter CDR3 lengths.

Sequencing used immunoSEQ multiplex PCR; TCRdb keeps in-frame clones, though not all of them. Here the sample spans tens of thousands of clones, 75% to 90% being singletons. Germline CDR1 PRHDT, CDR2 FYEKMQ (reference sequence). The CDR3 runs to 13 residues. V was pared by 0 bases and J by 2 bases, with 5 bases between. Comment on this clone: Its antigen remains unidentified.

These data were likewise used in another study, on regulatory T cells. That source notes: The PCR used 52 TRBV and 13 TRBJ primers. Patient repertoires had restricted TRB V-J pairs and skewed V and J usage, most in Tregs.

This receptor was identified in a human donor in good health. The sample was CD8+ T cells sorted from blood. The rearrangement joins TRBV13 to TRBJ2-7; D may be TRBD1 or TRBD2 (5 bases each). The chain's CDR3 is CASSLGGPYEQYF. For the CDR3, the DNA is TGTGCCAGCAGCTTAGGGGGACCCTACGAGCAGTACTTC.